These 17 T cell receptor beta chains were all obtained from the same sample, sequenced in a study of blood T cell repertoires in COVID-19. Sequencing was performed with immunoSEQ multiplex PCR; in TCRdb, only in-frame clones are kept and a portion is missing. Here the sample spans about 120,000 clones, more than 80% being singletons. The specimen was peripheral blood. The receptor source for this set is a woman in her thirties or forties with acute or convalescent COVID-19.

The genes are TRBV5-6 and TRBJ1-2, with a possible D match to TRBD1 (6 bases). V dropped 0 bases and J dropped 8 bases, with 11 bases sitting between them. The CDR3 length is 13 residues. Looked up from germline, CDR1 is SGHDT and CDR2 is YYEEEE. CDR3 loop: CASSLDGGGGYTF. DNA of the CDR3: TGTGCCAGCAGCTTGGATGGGGGCGGAGGCTACACCTTC.

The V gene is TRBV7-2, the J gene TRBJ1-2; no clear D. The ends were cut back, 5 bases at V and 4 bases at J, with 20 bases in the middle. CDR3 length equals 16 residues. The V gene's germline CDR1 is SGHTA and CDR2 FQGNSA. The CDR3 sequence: CASSRYIPSTTYGYTF. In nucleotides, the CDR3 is TGTGCCAGCAGCCGTTATATCCCCTCTACTACCTATGGCTACACCTTC.

CDR3 amino acids: CASRQGLKDEQFF. Here the CDR3 DNA reads TGTGCCAGCAGACAGGGGTTAAAAGATGAGCAGTTCTTC. The chain joins TRBV7-9 to TRBJ2-1; 7 nucleotides match TRBD1. Per germline, CDR1 SEHNR and CDR2 FQNEAQ (reference sequence). The junction had 7 bases not matched to a gene; V was cut back by 6 bases and J by 8 bases. This CDR3 has 13 residues.

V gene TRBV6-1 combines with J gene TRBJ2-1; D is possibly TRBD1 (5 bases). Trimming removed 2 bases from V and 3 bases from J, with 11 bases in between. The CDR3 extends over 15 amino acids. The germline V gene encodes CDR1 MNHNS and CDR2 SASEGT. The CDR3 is CASSERQGFYNEQFF. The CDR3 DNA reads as TGTGCCAGCAGTGAAAGGCAGGGATTCTACAATGAGCAGTTCTTC.

CDR3 protein: CSVGRQAYEQYF. As DNA, the CDR3 is TGCAGCGTTGGGCGACAGGCCTACGAGCAGTACTTC. J is TRBJ2-7 and V is TRBV29-1, with D perhaps TRBD1 (6 bases). The germline gives CDR1 SQVTM, CDR2 ANQGSEA. V dropped 4 bases and J dropped 2 bases, with 9 bases sitting between them. The CDR3 contains 12 residues.

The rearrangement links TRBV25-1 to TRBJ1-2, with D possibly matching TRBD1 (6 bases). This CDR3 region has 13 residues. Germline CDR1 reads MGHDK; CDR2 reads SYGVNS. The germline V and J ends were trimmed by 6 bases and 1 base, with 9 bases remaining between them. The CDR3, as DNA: TGTGCCAGCAGGAAGGACAGTAACTATGGCTACACCTTC. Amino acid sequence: CASRKDSNYGYTF.

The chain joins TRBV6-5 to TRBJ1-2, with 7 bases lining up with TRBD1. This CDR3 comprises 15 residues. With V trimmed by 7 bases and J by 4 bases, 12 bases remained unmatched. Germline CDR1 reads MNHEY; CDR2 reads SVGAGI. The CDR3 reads CASTKQGPTIYGYTF. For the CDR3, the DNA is TGTGCCAGCACTAAACAGGGGCCCACTATCTATGGCTACACCTTC.

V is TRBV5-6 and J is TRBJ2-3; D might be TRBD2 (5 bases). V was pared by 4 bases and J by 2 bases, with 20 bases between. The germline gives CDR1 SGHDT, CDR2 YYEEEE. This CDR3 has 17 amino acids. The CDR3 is CASSPTPTKWDTDTQYF. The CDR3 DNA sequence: TGTGCCAGCAGCCCGACCCCGACTAAATGGGACACAGATACGCAGTATTTT.

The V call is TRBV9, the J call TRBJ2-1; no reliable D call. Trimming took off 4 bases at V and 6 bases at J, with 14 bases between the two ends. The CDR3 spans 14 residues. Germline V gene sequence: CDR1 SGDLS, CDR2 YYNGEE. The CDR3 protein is CASSPTSSSNEQFF. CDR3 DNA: TGTGCCAGCAGCCCCACCTCCTCCAGCAATGAGCAGTTCTTC.

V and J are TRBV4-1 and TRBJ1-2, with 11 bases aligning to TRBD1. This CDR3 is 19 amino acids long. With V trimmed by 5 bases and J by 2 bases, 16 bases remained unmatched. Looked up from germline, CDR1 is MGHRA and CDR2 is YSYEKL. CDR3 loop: CASSTRGTGQGEGNYGYTF. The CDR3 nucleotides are TGCGCCAGCAGCACGAGGGGAACGGGACAGGGGGAGGGGAACTATGGCTACACCTTC.

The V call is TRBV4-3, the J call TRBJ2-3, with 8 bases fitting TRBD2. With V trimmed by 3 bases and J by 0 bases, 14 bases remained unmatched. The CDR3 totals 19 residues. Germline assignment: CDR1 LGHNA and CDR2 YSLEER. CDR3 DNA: TGCGCCAGCAGCCAGGAACCCTTTCTGGCGGGGGGTAGCACAGATACGCAGTATTTT. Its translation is CASSQEPFLAGGSTDTQYF.

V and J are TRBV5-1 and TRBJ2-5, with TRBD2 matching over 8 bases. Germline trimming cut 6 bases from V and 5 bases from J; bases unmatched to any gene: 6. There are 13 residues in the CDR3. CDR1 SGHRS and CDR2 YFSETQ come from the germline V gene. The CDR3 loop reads CASNTGGGETQYF. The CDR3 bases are TGCGCCAGCAATACAGGCGGGGGGGAGACCCAGTACTTC.

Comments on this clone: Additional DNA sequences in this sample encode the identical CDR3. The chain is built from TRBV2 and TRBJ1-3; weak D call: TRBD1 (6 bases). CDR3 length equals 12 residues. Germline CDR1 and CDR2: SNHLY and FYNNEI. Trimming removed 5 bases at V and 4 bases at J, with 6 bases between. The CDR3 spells CASSQGGNTIYF. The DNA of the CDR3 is TGTGCCAGCAGTCAGGGGGGAAACACCATATATTTT.

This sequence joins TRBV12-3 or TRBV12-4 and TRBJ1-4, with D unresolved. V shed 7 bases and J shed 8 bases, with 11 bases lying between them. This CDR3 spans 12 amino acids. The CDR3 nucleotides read TGTGCCAGCACCGGGTCCTTCGAAAAACTGTTTTTT. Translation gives CASTGSFEKLFF.

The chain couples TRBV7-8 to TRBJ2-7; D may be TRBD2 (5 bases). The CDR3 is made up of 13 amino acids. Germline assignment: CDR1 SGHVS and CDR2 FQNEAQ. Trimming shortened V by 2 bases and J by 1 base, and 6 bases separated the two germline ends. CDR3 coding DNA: TGTGCCAGCAGCTTAAGCGGTTCCTACGAGCAGTACTTC. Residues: CASSLSGSYEQYF.

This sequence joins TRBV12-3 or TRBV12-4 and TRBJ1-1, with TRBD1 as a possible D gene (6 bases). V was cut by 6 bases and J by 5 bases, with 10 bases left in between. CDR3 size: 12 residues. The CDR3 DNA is TGTGCCAGCAGGCCACAGGGAACTGAAGCTTTCTTT. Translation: CASRPQGTEAFF.

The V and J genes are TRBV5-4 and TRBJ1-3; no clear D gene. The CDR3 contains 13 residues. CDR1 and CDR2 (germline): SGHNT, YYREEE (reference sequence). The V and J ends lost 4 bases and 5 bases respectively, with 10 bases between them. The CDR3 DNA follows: TGTGCCAGCAGCGAGGGTGGTAGAAACACCATATATTTT. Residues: CASSEGGRNTIYF.